The T cell receptor beta chain described here comes from a study of T cells after yellow fever vaccination. Study at large: Each low-cell-number fraction was prepared by means of SMART-Seq v4 Ultra Low Input.

Study-wide results and limits: Among primary-vaccination clones, most reappeared after the booster, at 96% for CD4 and about 90% for CD8. Although most clonotypes did not, a small share appeared in both CD4 and CD8 compartments.

V gave up 0 bases and J gave up 7 bases, with 7 bases separating them. The CDR3 extends over 13 amino acids. Germline V gene data show CDR1 as SEHNR and CDR2 as FQNEAQ (reference sequence). TCRdb passed the 5' RACE reads through MiXCR, listing each CDR3 protein once. The profile covers 170,000 or so distinct CDR3 sequences, with about 6.2% appearing a single time and roughly 3% taken by the ten largest. Turning to this clonotype: Its antigen is unknown.

The sample here was CD4+ T cells sorted from PBMCs, taken on the day of the first yellow fever vaccination. This sequence joins TRBV7-9 and TRBJ1-3; D ambiguous. This clonotype originated in a man in his late teens or twenties who received the YFV17D yellow fever vaccine. The CDR3 nucleotides read TGTGCCAGCAGCTTAGCGAGTGTGAACACCATATATTTT. Its translation is CASSLASVNTIYF.